This TCR beta chain was recorded in a study of PD-L1 blockade in urothelial cancer. Overall study context: At 3 weeks after treatment start (second dose) and again at 6 weeks, blood was analyzed. There were a median of approximately 150,000 T cells in blood samples. Study conclusions and caveats: Clonality of blood TCR below the median before treatment predicted better survival.

As concerns this clone: What it binds is not known.

Assay used: immunoSEQ multiplex PCR; TCRdb lists only in-frame clones, some missing. The data contain about 88,000 clones, roughly 90% of them singletons. The sequence came from a man in his 60s with urothelial cancer. The sequencing used PBMCs, collected around atezolizumab (anti-PD-L1) treatment.

The CDR3, as DNA: TGTGCCAGCAGTTCGACCGGGACAGGGTATGGCTACACCTTC. The encoded protein is CASSSTGTGYGYTF. The V call is TRBV27, the J call TRBJ1-2; 9 bases map to TRBD1. The CDR3 runs 14 residues. Germline assignment: CDR1 MNHEY and CDR2 SMNVEV (reference sequence). After removal of 4 bases from V and 5 bases from J, the junction contained 5 bases not matched to a gene.